This is a list of T cell receptor beta chains from one sample in a study of response to subunit inactivated influenza vaccine. From the RT-PCR reads, TCRdb called clonotypes with MiXCR, one entry per CDR3 protein. The sample records roughly 700,000 distinct CDR3 sequences, around 14% being singletons. This specimen consisted of PBMCs from blood, obtained 14 to 15 days before vaccination. These receptors all come from a man aged 50 to 59 who received an inactivated influenza vaccine. The CDR3 runs from the conserved cysteine through the conserved F or W. D genes are given only for firm matches. Size tells how often a clone was seen (once, few, many) or the class of an expanded clone, and some rows leave it out.

V	J	D	size	CDR3	DNA
TRBV6-1	TRBJ2-1	NA	NA	CASRTDSSYNEQFF	TGTGCCAGCCGGACGGATAGCTCCTACAATGAGCAGTTCTTC
TRBV24-1	TRBJ2-1	TRBD1	NA	CATSDRGQGIYNEQFF	TGTGCCACCAGTGACCGAGGACAGGGGATCTACAATGAGCAGTTCTTC
TRBV19	TRBJ2-2	TRBD2	once	CASSYGGINTGELFF	TGTGCCAGTAGTTACGGGGGGATAAACACCGGGGAGCTGTTTTTT
TRBV5-1	TRBJ2-1	TRBD2	few	CASSLGGLAGADEQFF	TGCGCCAGCAGCCTTGGGGGACTAGCGGGAGCGGATGAGCAGTTCTTC
TRBV6-5	TRBJ1-6	NA	NA	CASSYSYFTGSYSPLHF	TGTGCCAGCAGTTACTCTTATTTCACAGGCTCCTATTCACCCCTCCACTTT
TRBV20-1	TRBJ2-7	NA	NA	CSARRGAGDYEQYF	TGCAGTGCTAGGCGAGGGGCAGGGGACTACGAGCAGTACTTC
TRBV4-1	TRBJ1-4	NA	many	CASSQGFLERTGEKLFF	TGCGCCAGCAGCCAAGGATTTTTGGAACGGACGGGTGAAAAACTGTTTTTT
TRBV4-2	TRBJ2-1	TRBD1	few	CASSQAGTAHEQFF	TGTGCCAGCAGCCAAGCCGGGACAGCCCATGAGCAGTTCTTC
TRBV27	TRBJ1-1	NA	many	CASSKLQVTEAFF	TGTGCCAGCAGTAAACTACAGGTAACTGAAGCTTTCTTT
TRBV7-8	TRBJ2-1	NA	NA	CASSLRSGGEQFF	TGTGCCAGCAGCTTACGTTCCGGAGGGGAGCAGTTCTTC
TRBV15	TRBJ2-5	NA	many	CATSRGQETQYF	TGTGCCACCAGCAGAGGACAAGAGACCCAGTACTTC
TRBV13	TRBJ2-5	NA	NA	CASSRGQYSQETQYF	TGTGCCAGCAGCCGCGGACAGTACTCTCAAGAGACCCAGTACTTC
TRBV4-1	TRBJ2-2	TRBD1	few	CASSRSRDRANTGELFF	TGCGCCAGCAGCCGATCCCGGGACAGGGCGAACACCGGGGAGCTGTTTTTT
TRBV7-9	TRBJ2-1	TRBD2	few	CASSMGLQPQFF	TGTGCCAGCAGCATGGGACTACAGCCTCAGTTCTTC
TRBV11-2	TRBJ2-7	NA	NA	CASSLDRGPNYEQYF	TGTGCCAGCAGCTTAGACAGGGGACCGAACTACGAGCAGTACTTC
TRBV3-1	TRBJ1-6	NA	few	CASSPGNNSPLHF	TGTGCCAGCAGCCCAGGGAATAATTCACCCCTCCACTTT
TRBV3-1	TRBJ2-7	NA	NA	CASSQGTRGEQYF	TGTGCCAGCAGCCAAGGGACCCGGGGGGAGCAGTACTTC
TRBV20-1	TRBJ2-5	NA	few	CSATDTVAGAGWETQYF	TGCAGTGCTACGGACACTGTAGCAGGGGCCGGATGGGAGACCCAGTACTTC
TRBV27	TRBJ2-2	TRBD2	few	CASSLSAGGPVGGELFF	TGTGCCAGCAGTTTATCGGCGGGAGGGCCTGTTGGCGGGGAGCTGTTTTTT
TRBV11-2	TRBJ1-2	NA	NA	CASSSFDMGSYGYTF	TGTGCCAGCAGCTCTTTCGATATGGGCAGTTATGGCTACACCTTC
TRBV19	TRBJ2-7	TRBD1	NA	CASSQAPGQGTHEQYF	TGTGCCAGTAGTCAAGCTCCGGGACAGGGGACCCACGAGCAGTACTTC
TRBV6-5	TRBJ2-3	NA	few	CASSYETATDTQYF	TGTGCCAGCAGTTACGAGACAGCCACAGATACGCAGTATTTT
TRBV12-3/TRBV12-4	TRBJ2-3	NA	many	CASGRDPFTDTQYF	TGTGCCAGCGGACGGGACCCTTTCACAGATACGCAGTATTTT
TRBV9	TRBJ2-7	NA	NA	CASSVADYPSYEQYF	TGTGCCAGCAGCGTAGCTGACTACCCCTCCTACGAGCAGTACTTC
TRBV4-3	TRBJ2-1	NA	many	CASSQEPGTLSSYNEQFF	TGCGCCAGCAGCCAAGAACCCGGGACCCTAAGCTCCTACAATGAGCAGTTCTTC
TRBV7-2	TRBJ2-1	NA	many	CASSSISVRKFF	TGTGCCAGCAGCTCGATTAGCGTTAGGAAGTTCTTC
TRBV14	TRBJ2-1	NA	few	CASSQGRGLYYNEQFF	TGTGCCAGCAGCCAAGGGCGGGGGCTCTACTACAATGAGCAGTTCTTC
TRBV28	TRBJ1-2	TRBD1	few	CASLTGTGALNYGYTF	TGTGCCAGCTTGACCGGGACAGGGGCCCTTAACTATGGCTACACCTTC
TRBV5-1	TRBJ2-7	NA	NA	CASSLDSHLIYEQYF	TGCGCCAGCAGCTTGGACTCCCATCTCATTTACGAGCAGTACTTC
TRBV12-3/TRBV12-4	TRBJ1-1	NA	NA	CASSLFQNTEAFF	TGTGCCAGCAGTTTATTTCAGAACACTGAAGCTTTCTTT
TRBV12-3/TRBV12-4	TRBJ2-7	TRBD1	NA	CASSIGTGAYEQYF	TGTGCCAGCAGTATCGGGACAGGGGCTTACGAGCAGTACTTC
TRBV6-1	TRBJ1-1	NA	NA	CASMVGGMNTEAFF	TGTGCCAGCATGGTAGGAGGGATGAACACTGAAGCTTTCTTT
TRBV5-1	TRBJ2-7	TRBD1	NA	CASSVDRAESSYEQYF	TGCGCCAGCAGCGTGGACAGGGCCGAGAGCTCCTACGAGCAGTACTTC
TRBV18	TRBJ1-1	NA	many	CASSPSGANTEAFF	TGTGCCAGCTCACCTTCCGGGGCGAACACTGAAGCTTTCTTT
TRBV12-3/TRBV12-4	TRBJ1-5	NA	NA	CASSPLSRNQPQHF	TGTGCCAGCAGCCCCCTGAGTCGCAATCAGCCCCAGCATTTT
TRBV28	TRBJ1-2	NA	NA	CASTPPGTRTAHYGYTF	TGTGCCAGCACCCCCCCCGGGACGAGGACTGCTCACTATGGCTACACCTTC
TRBV18	TRBJ2-5	NA	NA	CASSPPGISRKTQYF	TGTGCCAGCTCACCACCGGGAATCAGTCGAAAGACCCAGTACTTC
TRBV11-1	TRBJ2-1	TRBD2	NA	CASSFEGPGGPYNEQFF	TGTGCCAGCAGCTTCGAGGGACCGGGAGGGCCATACAATGAGCAGTTCTTC
TRBV12-3/TRBV12-4	TRBJ1-4	TRBD1	NA	CASRMNLPGQAFVDEKLFF	TGTGCCAGCAGAATGAACCTACCGGGACAGGCGTTTGTAGATGAAAAACTGTTTTTT
TRBV4-3	TRBJ2-1	TRBD1	NA	CASSQDSDRAYNEQFF	TGCGCCAGCAGCCAAGACAGTGACAGGGCATACAATGAGCAGTTCTTC
TRBV6-1	TRBJ1-2	NA	NA	CASSPKGRPFGYTF	TGTGCCAGCAGTCCGAAAGGGAGGCCTTTTGGCTACACCTTC
TRBV10-1	TRBJ2-1	TRBD2	many	CASSESGGYQFF	TGCGCCAGCAGTGAGTCGGGGGGGTATCAGTTCTTC
TRBV19	TRBJ2-7	NA	NA	CASSSRTAEQYF	TGTGCCAGTAGTTCACGGACAGCCGAGCAGTACTTC
TRBV6-2/TRBV6-3	TRBJ1-2	TRBD1	few	CASSYLETGTGYTF	TGTGCCAGCAGTTACCTCGAGACAGGGACTGGCTACACCTTC
TRBV10-3	TRBJ1-1	TRBD1	NA	CAISTGQGRSEAFF	TGTGCCATCAGTACGGGACAGGGGCGATCTGAAGCTTTCTTT
TRBV20-1	TRBJ1-1	NA	NA	CSATRDGTEAFF	TGCAGTGCTACCCGGGATGGCACTGAAGCTTTCTTT
TRBV6-1	TRBJ1-3	TRBD1	NA	CASKFDRVAGNTIYF	TGTGCCAGCAAATTCGACAGGGTTGCCGGAAACACCATATATTTT
TRBV27	TRBJ2-2	NA	few	CASSFIVAPPGELFF	TGTGCCAGCAGTTTCATCGTAGCTCCCCCCGGGGAGCTGTTTTTT
TRBV28	TRBJ2-5	NA	many	CASSLGRKRTQYF	TGTGCCAGCAGTTTAGGGCGGAAGAGGACCCAGTACTTC
TRBV7-3	TRBJ2-1	NA	many	CASSPLERLTSYNEQFF	TGTGCCAGCAGCCCCCTGGAGAGACTTACCTCCTACAATGAGCAGTTCTTC
TRBV10-3	TRBJ2-3	NA	few	CAISELVGVSTDTQYF	TGTGCCATCAGTGAGTTGGTGGGGGTGAGCACAGATACGCAGTATTTT
TRBV4-3	TRBJ1-5	NA	NA	CASSQDKNQPQHF	TGCGCCAGCAGCCAAGACAAGAATCAGCCCCAGCATTTT
TRBV6-1	TRBJ2-4	TRBD1	few	CASRDRAKLNIQYF	TGTGCCAGCAGGGACAGGGCCAAGCTAAACATTCAGTACTTC